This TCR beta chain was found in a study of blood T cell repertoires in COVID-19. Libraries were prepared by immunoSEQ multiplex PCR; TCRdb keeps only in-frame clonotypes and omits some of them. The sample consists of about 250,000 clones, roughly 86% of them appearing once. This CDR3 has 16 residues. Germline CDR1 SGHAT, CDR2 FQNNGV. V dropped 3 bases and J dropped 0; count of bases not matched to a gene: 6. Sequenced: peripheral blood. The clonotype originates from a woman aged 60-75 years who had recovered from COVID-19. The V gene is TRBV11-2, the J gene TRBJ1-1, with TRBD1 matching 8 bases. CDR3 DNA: TGTGCCAGCAGCTTTACAGGGGGTCTCATGAACACTGAAGCTTTCTTT. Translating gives CASSFTGGLMNTEAFF.